The 10 T cell receptor beta chains below come from one sample, sequenced in a study of cytomegalovirus exposure and HLA in healthy donors. The PCR employed 60 Vbeta primers together with 13 Jbeta primers. Assay: immunoSEQ multiplex PCR; the TCRdb copy retains only in-frame clones and omits some. Reported are under 200,000 clones; the ten largest clones contain approximately 6.4%. Sequenced input: PBMCs. These receptors were collected from a man under 40 in good health and CMV-seronegative.

The rearrangement uses TRBV9 and TRBJ1-1; 11 nucleotides line up with TRBD1. The CDR3 length is 17 residues. Germline V gene sequence: CDR1 SGDLS, CDR2 YYNGEE. The junction had 9 bases not matched to a gene; V was cut back by 2 bases and J by 3 bases. The CDR3 DNA is TGTGCCAGCAGCGTGGGATTTCCGGGACAGGGGGACACTGAAGCTTTCTTT. Translating it yields CASSVGFPGQGDTEAFF. Full variable domain (remainder filled in from reference TRBV9 and TRBJ1-1): DSGVTQTPKHLITATGQRVTLRCSPRSGDLSVYWYQQSLDQGLQFLIQYYNGEERAKGNILERFSAQQFPDLHSELNLSSLELGDSALYFCASSVGFPGQGDTEAFFGQGTRLTVV.

The chain combines TRBV27 with TRBJ2-2, with D perhaps matching TRBD1 (5 bases). The CDR3 is 16 residues long. V lost 8 bases and J lost 2, with 18 bases in between. Per the germline V gene, CDR1 is MNHEY and CDR2 is SMNVEV (reference sequence). CDR3: CASGAGAQGNTGELFF. In DNA form, the CDR3 reads TGTGCCAGCGGGGCCGGAGCGCAGGGTAACACCGGGGAGCTGTTTTTT.

The J gene is TRBJ1-2, the V gene TRBV5-8, with a possible D match to TRBD1 (6 bases). CDR1 and CDR2 from the germline V gene are SGHTS and YDEGEE. V gave up 3 bases and J gave up 7 bases, with 16 bases separating them. The CDR3 has 14 residues. This chain's CDR3 is CASSWSRTASGYTF. CDR3 bases: TGTGCCAGCAGCTGGTCCCGGACAGCTTCTGGCTACACCTTC.

The rearrangement joins TRBV25-1 to TRBJ1-3, with D possibly TRBD1 on 6 matching bases. The CDR3 has 15 amino acids. V lost 8 bases, J lost 2 bases, and 16 bases lay in between. Germline V gene sequence: CDR1 MGHDK, CDR2 SYGVNS. CDR3 loop: CASGSPPGAGNTIYF. CDR3 DNA: TGTGCCAGCGGATCCCCCCCAGGGGCTGGAAACACCATATATTTT.

The rearrangement joins TRBV6-6 to TRBJ2-5; D is perhaps TRBD2 (5 bases). The V end was cut by 1 base, the J end by 5 bases, with 11 bases between. In germline, CDR1 is MNHNY, CDR2 SVGAGI (reference sequence). CDR3 size: 14 residues. The CDR3 sequence is CASSYFLASETQYF. CDR3 bases: TGTGCCAGCAGTTACTTTCTAGCTTCCGAGACCCAGTACTTC.

Worth noting for this clone: One end of the junction varies from germline; a read error may be responsible. The V call is TRBV27, the J call TRBJ1-2; D unresolved. Germline CDR1 is MNHEY and CDR2 is SMNVEV (reference sequence). The CDR3 spans 12 residues. The CDR3 bases are TGTGCCTGCAGTTTTAGCGGGTATGGCTACACCTTC. It translates to CACSFSGYGYTF.

The chain combines TRBV5-1 with TRBJ2-3, with TRBD1 identical over 8 bases. The CDR3 covers 14 residues. The trim removed 4 bases at V and 3 bases at J, leaving 4 bases unmatched. Germline values: CDR1 SGHRS, CDR2 YFSETQ. CDR3 nucleotides: TGCGCCAGCAGCGCGGGACAGGAGACAGATACGCAGTATTTT. The encoded protein is CASSAGQETDTQYF.

The rearrangement links TRBV27 to TRBJ2-7; a possible D gene is TRBD2 (6 bases). This CDR3 region has 13 residues. V lost 11 bases, J lost 4 bases, and 18 bases lay in between. The germline V gene has CDR1 MNHEY and CDR2 SMNVEV (reference sequence). CDR3 nucleotides: TGTGCCGCGGGCGTGTTGGGGGGATACGAGCAGTACTTC. Protein: CAAGVLGGYEQYF.

The chain combines TRBV7-6 with TRBJ2-2; 8 positions agree with TRBD2. V dropped 4 bases and J dropped 6; count of bases not matched to a gene: 10. The length of the CDR3 is 16 residues. CDR1 and CDR2 (germline): SGHVS, FNYEAQ. In DNA form, the CDR3 reads TGTGCCAGCAGCTCGGGAGGGAGAAGCCATTCCGGGGAGCTGTTTTTT. It specifies CASSSGGRSHSGELFF.

The chain has TRBV4-3 and TRBJ1-1, with 8 bases identical to TRBD1. Germline V lookup: CDR1 LGHNA, CDR2 YSLEER. The V segment lost 0 bases and the J segment 1 base; nucleotides outside the gene matches: 1. This CDR3 is built from 15 residues. CDR3 DNA sequence: TGCGCCAGCAGCCAAGAGACAGGGGCGAACACTGAAGCTTTCTTT. Amino acid sequence: CASSQETGANTEAFF.